This TCR beta chain was observed in a study of cytomegalovirus exposure and HLA in healthy donors. Germline V gene lookup returns CDR1 SNHLY and CDR2 FYNNEI. The CDR3 spans 13 residues. The V gene end was trimmed by 6 bases and the J gene end by 4 bases; junction bases not matched to a gene: 5. While the first cohort had around 700 subjects, the donors belonged to the separate validation cohort of 100 to 150 subjects. TCRdb's table, derived via immunoSEQ multiplex PCR, lists solely in-frame clones and lacks some. Found here are some 180,000 clones, 86% of them singletons; the top ten hold around 7.2%.

Sequencing input: PBMCs. This chain uses TRBV2 with TRBJ1-2; 7 bases align to TRBD1. The TCR was taken from a man aged 25-45 years in good health and CMV-seropositive. CDR3 amino acids: CASRRDSFYGYTF. The CDR3 DNA sequence: TGTGCCAGCAGGAGGGACAGCTTCTATGGCTACACCTTC.